The 21 T cell receptor beta chains given below trace back to one sample, sequenced in a study of T cells in Graves' hyperthyroidism and ophthalmopathy. RNA transcripts provided the source from which TCR beta CDR3 regions were amplified. During a first-round RT-PCR of the TCR CDR3, the HTBI primer set was used. Via MiXCR, TCRdb re-called the multiplex PCR reads, giving one row per CDR3 protein. The repertoire holds approximately 370,000 distinct CDR3 sequences, about 15% seen once, with around 35% in the top ten. Sequencing input: blood. These receptor sequences come from a woman in her twenties or thirties with Graves' hyperthyroidism that later progressed to Graves' ophthalmopathy.

The sample holds many counts of this clonotype. The chain employs TRBV10-3 and TRBJ2-7; TRBD1 aligns across 12 bases. V lost 2 bases, J lost 4 bases, and 6 bases stayed unmatched. This CDR3 contains 16 residues. Germline assignment: CDR1 ENHRY and CDR2 SYGVKD. The CDR3 is CAISEPPGQGAYEQYF. CDR3 bases: TGTGCCATCAGTGAGCCCCCGGGACAGGGGGCGTACGAGCAGTACTTC.

There are a few counts of this clonotype. This rearrangement joins TRBV3-1 to TRBJ1-2, with D unresolved. V was pared by 0 bases and J by 7 bases, with 15 bases between. The CDR3 runs to 15 residues. The V gene's germline CDR1 is LGHDT and CDR2 YNNKEL (reference sequence). The CDR3 nucleotides read TGTGCCAGCAGCCAAGAAGTAAGGACCGTTATTGGCTACACCTTC. The encoded protein is CASSQEVRTVIGYTF.

CDR3 residues: CASSYASGSGELFF. The DNA for the CDR3 is TGTGCCAGCAGTTACGCCTCAGGGAGCGGGGAGCTGTTTTTT. The chain uses TRBV6-2 or TRBV6-3 and TRBJ2-2; D may match TRBD1 or TRBD2 (5 bases each). Trimming took 2 bases from V and 7 from J, leaving 11 bases between them. From germline, CDR1 is MNHEY and CDR2 SVGEGT. The CDR3 is 14 amino acids.

At least ten counts were recorded for this clonotype. J is TRBJ2-7 and V is TRBV27; D unresolved. CDR1 MNHEY and CDR2 SMNVEV come from the germline V gene (reference sequence). The CDR3 is 14 residues long. Trimming pared 3 bases from V and 1 base from J, leaving 10 bases between. As DNA, the CDR3 is TGTGCCAGCAGTTTTCTTGCGAGATCCTACGAGCAGTACTTC. It is translated as CASSFLARSYEQYF.

The rearrangement links TRBV6-2 or TRBV6-3 to TRBJ2-3, with D uncertain. The germline gives CDR1 MNHEY, CDR2 SVGEGT. The germline V and J ends were trimmed by 6 bases and 0 bases, with 7 bases remaining between them. The length of the CDR3 is 13 residues. In DNA, the CDR3 is TGTGCCAGCAGAGGTGCTAGCACAGATACGCAGTATTTT. As protein: CASRGASTDTQYF.

This clonotype has more than one count but fewer than ten. The rearrangement links TRBV27 to TRBJ2-1; TRBD1 matches 9 bases. The V segment lost 6 bases and the J segment 9 bases; nucleotides outside the gene matches: 12. Germline loops: CDR1 MNHEY, CDR2 SMNVEV (reference sequence). CDR3 length: 15 residues. The CDR3 is CASSHTWGTGTEQFF. The CDR3, as DNA: TGTGCCAGCAGCCACACCTGGGGGACAGGGACTGAGCAGTTCTTC.

This chain uses TRBV11-2 with TRBJ1-6; D remains unclear. The length of the CDR3 is 15 residues. CDR1 and CDR2 (germline): SGHAT, FQNNGV. V was clipped by 5 bases and J by 6 bases, with 14 bases between them. In nucleotides, the CDR3 is TGTGCCAGCAGCGGTACCTTAGGGTCTAATTCACCCCTCCACTTT. It translates to CASSGTLGSNSPLHF.

Note on this clonotype: A read error may explain this, as a much larger clone is one base away. The gene calls are TRBV12-3 or TRBV12-4 and TRBJ1-1; a possible D gene is TRBD1 (5 bases). The CDR3 loop spans 13 amino acids. With 4 bases removed from V and 5 bases from J, the gap between germline ends came to 11 bases. The CDR3 nucleotides read TGTGCCAGCAGTTACTGGGGGGGGACTGAAGCTTTCTTT. Its protein product is CASSYWGGTEAFF.

This clonotype appeared a few times. This chain uses TRBV20-1 with TRBJ2-1; D perhaps matches TRBD2 (7 bases). Germline V CDR1 and CDR2: DFQATT, SNEGSKA (reference sequence). The CDR3 consists of 17 residues. With 2 bases removed from V and 8 bases from J, the gap between germline ends came to 25 bases. The CDR3 DNA is TGCAGTGCTAGATCGGCCAATCGAGGGGGGGCCTCCCATGAGCAGTTCTTC. This codes for CSARSANRGGASHEQFF.

Ten or more counts support this clonotype. The chain couples TRBV29-1 to TRBJ2-1; TRBD1 matches at 9 bases. The V gene end was trimmed by 7 bases and the J gene end by 4 bases; junction bases not matched to a gene: 5. Per germline, CDR1 SQVTM and CDR2 ANQGSEA. The CDR3 has 13 residues. CDR3 coding DNA: TGCAGCGGCTCCGGGACAGGGTACAATGAGCAGTTCTTC. This encodes CSGSGTGYNEQFF.

This clonotype was seen a few times. CDR3 in DNA: TGTGCCAGCAGCGCACCGGGACGTGTGAATGAAAAACTGTTTTTT. As protein: CASSAPGRVNEKLFF. The chain joins TRBV7-9 to TRBJ1-4; D is possibly TRBD1 (5 bases). The germline V gene encodes CDR1 SEHNR and CDR2 FQNEAQ (reference sequence). Trimming cost V 5 bases and J 5 bases, with 15 bases left between them. This CDR3 spans 15 amino acids. Filled out from reference TRBV7-9 and TRBJ1-4, the complete variable domain reads DTGVSQNPRHKITKRGQNVTFRCDPISEHNRLYWYRQTLGQGPEFLTYFQNEAQLEKSRLLSDRFSAERPKGSFSTLEIQRTEQGDSAMYLCASSAPGRVNEKLFFGSGTQLSVL.

This clonotype was seen a few times. CDR3 DNA: TGTGCCACCAGTGATTTTCAGCGGGAGGGCCCAGATACGCAGTATTTT. This translates into CATSDFQREGPDTQYF. This rearrangement joins TRBV24-1 to TRBJ2-3; 10 bases line up with TRBD2. The germline V gene has CDR1 KGHDR and CDR2 SFDVKD. The CDR3 consists of 16 residues. V lost 1 base and J lost 4; bases outside the gene matches: 4.

This clonotype has only a few counts. The rearrangement uses TRBV5-4 and TRBJ2-1, with a possible D match to TRBD2 (5 bases). Germline V gives CDR1 SGHNT, CDR2 YYREEE (reference sequence). The CDR3 spans 11 residues. V lost 4 bases and J 9 bases, leaving 8 bases between the germline ends. CDR3 bases: TGTGCCAGCAGCCTCAGCGGTGAGCAGTTCTTC. This gives the protein CASSLSGEQFF.

This clonotype was observed many times. Sequence at one end of the junction differs from germline and may be a read error. The rearrangement uses TRBV7-2 and TRBJ1-2; TRBD1 might be the D (5 bases). This CDR3 contains 17 residues. The V gene's germline CDR1 is SGHTA and CDR2 FQGNSA. CDR3 bases: TGTGCCAGCACCTTACAGGTTGACAGTCGAATTAACTATGGCTACACCTTC. Protein sequence: CASTLQVDSRINYGYTF.

To note about this clonotype: A much larger clone differs by one base, so this may be a read error. The CDR3 does not close with the conserved phenylalanine or tryptophan, likely indicating a read error. The genes are TRBV10-3 and TRBJ1-2; perhaps TRBD1 as D (5 bases). Germline-derived CDR1 and CDR2 are ENHRY and SYGVKD. V was trimmed by 0 bases and J by 8 bases, leaving 10 bases between them. CDR3 size: 13 residues. The CDR3: CAISESRGAGYTL. The CDR3 nucleotides read TGTGCCATCAGTGAGTCCAGAGGGGCAGGCTACACCTTA.

This clonotype has at least ten counts. The V gene is TRBV7-2, the J gene TRBJ1-5; a weak D match, TRBD1 (5 bases). V was pared by 5 bases and J by 0 bases, with 11 bases between. The V gene's germline CDR1 is SGHTA and CDR2 FQGNSA. This CDR3 comprises 15 residues. CDR3 protein: CASSRRRGSNQPQHF. CDR3 DNA sequence: TGTGCCAGCAGCCGGAGGAGGGGTAGCAATCAGCCCCAGCATTTT.

At least ten counts were recorded for this clonotype. The V call is TRBV20-1, the J call TRBJ2-7; D uncertain. V was trimmed by 3 bases and J by 2 bases, leaving 8 bases between them. There are 12 residues in the CDR3. The germline gives CDR1 DFQATT, CDR2 SNEGSKA (reference sequence). The CDR3 region is CSARWVAYEQYF. The CDR3 DNA sequence: TGCAGTGCTAGGTGGGTGGCCTACGAGCAGTACTTC.

This clonotype was observed a few times. This may be a read error: a much more frequent sequence differs by one nucleotide. The chain links TRBV3-1 to TRBJ2-5; D is ambiguous. Germline values: CDR1 LGHDT, CDR2 YNNKEL (reference sequence). This CDR3 is built from 14 residues. CDR3 DNA sequence: TGTGCCTGCAGCCAACCCTCTAACGGGGAGACCCAGTACTTC. Translation gives CACSQPSNGETQYF.

This clonotype was detected ten times or more. The genes are TRBV24-1 and TRBJ2-1; TRBD1 is a possible D gene (6 bases). This CDR3 spans 17 amino acids. CDR1 and CDR2 (germline): KGHDR, SFDVKD. The ends were cut back, 4 bases at V and 0 bases at J, with 15 bases in the middle. In DNA form, the CDR3 reads TGTGCCACCAGTGACCGGATGGGACAAGTCTCCTACAATGAGCAGTTCTTC. This translates into CATSDRMGQVSYNEQFF.

This clonotype has ten or more counts. This chain connects TRBV30 to TRBJ2-7; D possibly uses TRBD1 or TRBD2 (5 bases each). Trimming took off 0 bases at V and 3 bases at J, with 15 bases between the two ends. The CDR3 extends over 15 amino acids. Germline CDR1 and CDR2: GTSNPN and SVGIG (reference sequence). The DNA for the CDR3 is TGTGCCTGGAGTGTACTTTCCGGGGCCTTCTACGAGCAGTACTTC. Its translation: CAWSVLSGAFYEQYF.

This rearrangement joins TRBV6-5 to TRBJ2-5; no clear D gene. The CDR3 covers 13 residues. Trimming pared 0 bases from V and 6 bases from J, leaving 8 bases between. Per germline, CDR1 MNHEY and CDR2 SVGAGI. CDR3 sequence: CASSYSSRKTQYF. As DNA, the CDR3 is TGTGCCAGCAGTTACTCGTCCAGAAAGACCCAGTACTTC.